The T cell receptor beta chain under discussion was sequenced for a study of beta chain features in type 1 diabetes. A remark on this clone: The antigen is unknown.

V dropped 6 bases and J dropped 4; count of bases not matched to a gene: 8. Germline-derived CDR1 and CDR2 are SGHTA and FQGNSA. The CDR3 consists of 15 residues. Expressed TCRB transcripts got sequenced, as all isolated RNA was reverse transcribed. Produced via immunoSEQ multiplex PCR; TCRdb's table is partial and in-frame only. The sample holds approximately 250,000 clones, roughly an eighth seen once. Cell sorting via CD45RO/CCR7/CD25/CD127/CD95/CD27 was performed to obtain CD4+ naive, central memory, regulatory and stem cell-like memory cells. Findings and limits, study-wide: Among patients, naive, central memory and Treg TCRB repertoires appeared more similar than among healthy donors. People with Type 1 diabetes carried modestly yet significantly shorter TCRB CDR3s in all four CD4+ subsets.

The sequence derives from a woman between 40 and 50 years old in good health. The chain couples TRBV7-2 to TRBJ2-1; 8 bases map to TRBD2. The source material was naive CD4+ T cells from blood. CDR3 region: CASRSAGGRYNEQFF. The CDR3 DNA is TGTGCCAGCAGATCCGCGGGGGGTCGTTACAATGAGCAGTTCTTC. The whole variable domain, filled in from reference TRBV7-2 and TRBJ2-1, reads GAGVSQSPSNKVTEKGKDVELRCDPISGHTALYWYRQSLGQGLEFLIYFQGNSAPDKSGLPSDRFSAERTGGSVSTLTIQRTQQEDSAVYLCASRSAGGRYNEQFFGPGTRLTVL.